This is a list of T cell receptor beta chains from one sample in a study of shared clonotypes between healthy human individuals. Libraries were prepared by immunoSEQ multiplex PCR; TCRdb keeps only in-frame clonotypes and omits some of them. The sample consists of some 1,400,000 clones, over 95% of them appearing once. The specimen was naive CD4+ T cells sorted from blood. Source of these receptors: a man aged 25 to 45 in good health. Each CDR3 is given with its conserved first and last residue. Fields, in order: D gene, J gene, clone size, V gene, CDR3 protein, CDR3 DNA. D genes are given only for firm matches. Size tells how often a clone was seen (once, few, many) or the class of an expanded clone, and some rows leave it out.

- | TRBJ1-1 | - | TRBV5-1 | CASSYDEVNTEAFF | TGCGCCAGCAGTTACGACGAAGTGAACACTGAAGCTTTCTTT
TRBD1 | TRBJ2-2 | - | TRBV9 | CASSTRLTGGIGTGELFF | TGTGCCAGCAGCACGAGATTGACAGGGGGCATAGGGACCGGGGAGCTGTTTTTT
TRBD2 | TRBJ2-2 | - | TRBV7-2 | CASSFLAGAPGELFF | TGTGCCAGCAGTTTCCTAGCGGGGGCTCCCGGGGAGCTGTTTTTT
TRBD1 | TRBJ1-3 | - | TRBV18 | CASSPRGPGNSLSGNTIYF | TGTGCCAGCTCACCAAGGGGGCCAGGGAACTCCCTATCAGGAAACACCATATATTTT
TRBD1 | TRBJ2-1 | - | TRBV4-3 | CASSLTGDYNEQFF | TGCGCCAGCAGCCTGACAGGGGACTACAATGAGCAGTTCTTC
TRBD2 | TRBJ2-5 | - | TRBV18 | CASSPTRGLADQETQYF | TGTGCCAGCTCACCAACCCGGGGACTAGCGGATCAAGAGACCCAGTACTTC
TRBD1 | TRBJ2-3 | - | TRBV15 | CATSRGRQGIFLDTQYF | TGTGCCACCAGCAGAGGTCGACAGGGAATCTTTTTAGATACGCAGTATTTT
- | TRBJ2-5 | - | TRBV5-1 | CASSLGGLGAGQETQYF | TGCGCCAGCAGCTTGGGAGGGCTAGGGGCAGGCCAAGAGACCCAGTACTTC
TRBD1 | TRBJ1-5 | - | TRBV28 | CASSVTRTGVTQPQHF | TGTGCCAGCAGTGTGACAAGGACAGGGGTCACTCAGCCCCAGCATTTT
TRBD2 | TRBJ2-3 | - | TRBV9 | CASSEASGSPVDTQYF | TGTGCCAGCAGCGAGGCTAGCGGGTCCCCTGTGGATACGCAGTATTTT
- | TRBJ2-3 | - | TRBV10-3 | CAIRQGSDTQYF | TGTGCCATCAGACAGGGTTCAGATACGCAGTATTTT
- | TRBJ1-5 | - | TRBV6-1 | CASSEEWDRFRNQPQHF | TGTGCCAGCAGTGAAGAATGGGACCGCTTTCGCAATCAGCCCCAGCATTTT
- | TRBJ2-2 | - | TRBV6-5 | CASKGGTGHTGELFF | TGTGCCAGCAAAGGGGGAACAGGGCACACCGGGGAGCTGTTTTTT
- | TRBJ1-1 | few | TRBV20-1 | CSASRVTEAFF | TGCAGTGCTAGCCGGGTGACTGAAGCTTTCTTT
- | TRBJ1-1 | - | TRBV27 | CASSFRRNTEAFF | TGTGCCAGCAGTTTCCGGAGGAACACTGAAGCTTTCTTT
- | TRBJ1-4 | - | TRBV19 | CASSRLGGDEKLFF | TGTGCCAGTAGTCGGTTAGGTGGTGATGAAAAACTGTTTTTT
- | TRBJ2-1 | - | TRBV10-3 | CAISGVNEQFF | TGTGCCATCAGTGGAGTCAATGAGCAGTTCTTC
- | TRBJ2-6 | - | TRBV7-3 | CASSPSGFMGSGANVLTF | TGTGCCAGCAGCCCATCTGGTTTTATGGGGTCTGGGGCCAACGTCCTGACTTTC
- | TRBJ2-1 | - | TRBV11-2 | CASSLDRERPLNEQFF | TGTGCCAGCAGCTTAGATCGGGAACGGCCGCTCAATGAGCAGTTCTTC
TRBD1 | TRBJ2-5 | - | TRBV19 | CASSLGTGRGETQYF | TGTGCCAGTAGTCTTGGGACAGGGCGGGGAGAGACCCAGTACTTC
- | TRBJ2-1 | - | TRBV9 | CASSPVDNEQFF | TGTGCCAGCAGCCCAGTCGACAATGAGCAGTTCTTC
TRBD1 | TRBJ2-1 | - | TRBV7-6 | CASSSPTGGSYNEQFF | TGTGCCAGCAGCTCCCCAACAGGGGGCTCCTACAATGAGCAGTTCTTC
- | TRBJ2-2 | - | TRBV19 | CASSDATPGHVNTGELFF | TGTGCCAGTAGTGACGCCACTCCGGGACATGTGAACACCGGGGAGCTGTTTTTT
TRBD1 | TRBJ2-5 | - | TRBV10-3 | CATAPGQGKETQYF | TGTGCCACCGCTCCGGGACAGGGAAAAGAGACCCAGTACTTC
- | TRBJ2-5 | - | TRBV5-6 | CASSVGSRGETQYF | TGTGCCAGCAGCGTCGGTTCTAGGGGCGAGACCCAGTACTTC
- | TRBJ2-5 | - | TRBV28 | CASSPPAGPEAQYF | TGTGCCAGCAGTCCCCCAGCGGGTCCCGAGGCCCAGTACTTC
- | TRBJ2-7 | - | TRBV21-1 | CASVDRGMKKQYF | TGTGCCAGCGTGGACAGGGGGATGAAGAAGCAGTACTTC
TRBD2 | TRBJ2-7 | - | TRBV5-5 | CASSLSSGTSGTLSAYEQYF | TGTGCCAGCAGCTTGTCCTCCGGGACTAGCGGGACTCTTAGCGCCTACGAGCAGTACTTC
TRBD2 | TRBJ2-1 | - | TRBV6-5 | CASSYAGLAHFEQFF | TGTGCCAGCAGTTACGCGGGACTAGCGCATTTTGAGCAGTTCTTC
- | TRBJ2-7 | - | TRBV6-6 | CASSYSSPRGSQYF | TGTGCCAGCAGTTACTCATCCCCACGGGGTTCGCAGTACTTC
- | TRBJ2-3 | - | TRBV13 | CASMVRGTDTQYF | TGTGCCAGCATGGTCCGGGGCACAGATACGCAGTATTTT
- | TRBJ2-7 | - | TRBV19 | CAVEGDSYEQYF | TGTGCCGTGGAAGGGGACTCCTACGAGCAGTACTTC
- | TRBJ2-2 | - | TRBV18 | CASSAEGTGELFF | TGTGCCAGCTCGGCGGAGGGAACCGGGGAGCTGTTTTTT
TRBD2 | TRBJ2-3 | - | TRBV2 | CASREGSDTQYF | TGTGCCAGCCGGGAGGGCTCAGATACGCAGTATTTT
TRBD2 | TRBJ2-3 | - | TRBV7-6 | CASSPQRESDTQYF | TGTGCCAGCAGCCCCCAGCGGGAGTCAGATACGCAGTATTTT
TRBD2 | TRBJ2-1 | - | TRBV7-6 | CASSFLAGGPVISYNEQFF | TGTGCCAGCAGCTTCCTAGCGGGAGGGCCCGTGATCTCCTACAATGAGCAGTTCTTC
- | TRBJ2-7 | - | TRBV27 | CASSWATGGPYEQYF | TGTGCCAGCAGTTGGGCCACAGGAGGACCCTACGAGCAGTACTTC
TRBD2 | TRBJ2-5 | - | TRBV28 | CASRGGSEQGTQYF | TGTGCCAGCAGGGGGGGGTCAGAACAAGGGACCCAGTACTTC
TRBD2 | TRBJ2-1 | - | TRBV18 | CASSPQREGLNEQFF | TGTGCCAGCTCACCCCAGCGGGAGGGCCTCAATGAGCAGTTCTTC
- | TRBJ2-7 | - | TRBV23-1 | CASSQSTDGSYEQYF | TGCGCCAGCAGTCAATCGACAGACGGCTCCTACGAGCAGTACTTC